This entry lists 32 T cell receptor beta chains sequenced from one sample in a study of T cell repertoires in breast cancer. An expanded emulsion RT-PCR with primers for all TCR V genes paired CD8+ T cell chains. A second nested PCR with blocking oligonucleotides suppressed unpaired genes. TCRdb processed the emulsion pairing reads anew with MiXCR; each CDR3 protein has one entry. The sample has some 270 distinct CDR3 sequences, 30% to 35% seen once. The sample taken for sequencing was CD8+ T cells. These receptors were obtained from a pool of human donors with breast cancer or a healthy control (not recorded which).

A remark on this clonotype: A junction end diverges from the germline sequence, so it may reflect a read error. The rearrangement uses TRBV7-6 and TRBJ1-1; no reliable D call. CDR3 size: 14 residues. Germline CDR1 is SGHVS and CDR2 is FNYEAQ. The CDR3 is CASSLVRMGTEAFF. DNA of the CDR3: TGCGCCAGCAGCTTAGTCAGGATGGGGACTGAAGCTTTCTTT.

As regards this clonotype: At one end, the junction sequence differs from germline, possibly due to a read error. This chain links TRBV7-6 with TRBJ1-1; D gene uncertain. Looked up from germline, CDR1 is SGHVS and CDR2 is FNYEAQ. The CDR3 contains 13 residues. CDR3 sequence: CASSPGRSTEAFF. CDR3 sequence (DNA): TGTGCCAGCAGCCCAGGACGCAGTACTGAAGCTTTCTTC.

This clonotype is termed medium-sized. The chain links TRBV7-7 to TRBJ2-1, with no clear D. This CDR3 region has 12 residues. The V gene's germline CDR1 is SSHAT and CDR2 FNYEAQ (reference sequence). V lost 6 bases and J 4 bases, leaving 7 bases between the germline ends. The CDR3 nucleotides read TGTGCCAGCAGTAATTCGTACAATGAGCAGTTCTTC. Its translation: CASSNSYNEQFF.

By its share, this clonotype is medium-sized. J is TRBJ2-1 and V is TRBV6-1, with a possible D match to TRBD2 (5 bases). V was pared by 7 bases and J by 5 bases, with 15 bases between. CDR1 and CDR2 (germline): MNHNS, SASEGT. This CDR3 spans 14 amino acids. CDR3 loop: CASNLRAINNEQFF. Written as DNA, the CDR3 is TGTGCCAGCAACTTGAGGGCCATTAACAATGAGCAGTTCTTC.

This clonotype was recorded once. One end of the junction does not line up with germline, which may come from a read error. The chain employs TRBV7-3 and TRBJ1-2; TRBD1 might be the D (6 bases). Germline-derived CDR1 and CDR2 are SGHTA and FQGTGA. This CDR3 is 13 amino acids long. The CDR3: CSTSLNGGYGYTF. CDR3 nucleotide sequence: TGTTCCACCAGCTTAAACGGGGGCTATGGATACACCTTC.

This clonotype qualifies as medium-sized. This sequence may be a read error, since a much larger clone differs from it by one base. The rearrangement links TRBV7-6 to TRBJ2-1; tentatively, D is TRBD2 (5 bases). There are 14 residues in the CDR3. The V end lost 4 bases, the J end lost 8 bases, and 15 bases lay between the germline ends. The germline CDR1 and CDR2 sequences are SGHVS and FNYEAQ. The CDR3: CASSSEDQLDEQFF. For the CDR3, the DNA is TGTGCCAGCAGCTCGGAGGACCAGCTTGATGAGCAGTTCTTC.

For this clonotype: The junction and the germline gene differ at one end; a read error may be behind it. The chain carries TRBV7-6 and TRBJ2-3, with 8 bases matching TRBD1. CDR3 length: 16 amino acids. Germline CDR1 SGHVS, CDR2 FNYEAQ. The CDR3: CASGLGTGGSTDSQYF. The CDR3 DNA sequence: TGTGCCAGCGGCTTAGGAACAGGGGGAAGCACAGATTCGCAGTATTTT.

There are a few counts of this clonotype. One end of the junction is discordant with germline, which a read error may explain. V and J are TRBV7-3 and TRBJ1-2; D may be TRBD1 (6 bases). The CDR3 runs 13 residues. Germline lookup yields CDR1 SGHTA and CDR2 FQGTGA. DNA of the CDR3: TGTGCCGGCAGCTTAAGCGGGGGCTATGGCTACGCCTTC. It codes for CAGSLSGGYGYAF.

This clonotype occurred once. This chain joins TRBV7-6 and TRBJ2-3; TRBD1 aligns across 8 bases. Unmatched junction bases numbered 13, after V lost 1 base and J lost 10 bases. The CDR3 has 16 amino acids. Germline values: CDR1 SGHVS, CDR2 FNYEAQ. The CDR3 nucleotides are TGTGCCAGCAGCTTAGGAACAGGGGGAAGCACAAATTCGCAGTATTTT. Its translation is CASSLGTGGSTNSQYF. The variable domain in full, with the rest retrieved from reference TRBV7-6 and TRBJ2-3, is GAGVSQSPRYKVTKRGQDVALRCDPISGHVSLYWYRQALGQGPEFLTYFNYEAQQDKSGLPNDRFSAERPEGSISTLTIQRTEQRDSAMYRCASSLGTGGSTNSQYFGPGTRLTVL.

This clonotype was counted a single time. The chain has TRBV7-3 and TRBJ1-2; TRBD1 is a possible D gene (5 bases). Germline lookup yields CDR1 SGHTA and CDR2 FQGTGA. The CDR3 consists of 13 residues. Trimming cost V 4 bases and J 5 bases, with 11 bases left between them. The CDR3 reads CASSSKGVYGYTF. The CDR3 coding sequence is TGTGCCAGCAGCTCAAAAGGGGTATATGGCTACACCTTC.

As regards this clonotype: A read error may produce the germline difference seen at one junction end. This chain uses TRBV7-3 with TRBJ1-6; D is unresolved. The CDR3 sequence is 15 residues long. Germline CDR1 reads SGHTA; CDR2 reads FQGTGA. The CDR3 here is CASSLNEGGNSPLHF. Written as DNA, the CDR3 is TGTGCCAGCAGTTTAAATGAAGGAGGTAATTCGCCCCTCCACTTT.

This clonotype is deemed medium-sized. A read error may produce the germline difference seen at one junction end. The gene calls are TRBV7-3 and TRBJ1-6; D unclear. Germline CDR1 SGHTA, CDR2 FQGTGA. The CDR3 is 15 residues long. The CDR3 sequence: CACSLTEGGNSSLHF. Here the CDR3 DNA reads TGTGCCTGCAGCTTAACTGAAGGAGGAAATTCATCCCTCCACTTT.

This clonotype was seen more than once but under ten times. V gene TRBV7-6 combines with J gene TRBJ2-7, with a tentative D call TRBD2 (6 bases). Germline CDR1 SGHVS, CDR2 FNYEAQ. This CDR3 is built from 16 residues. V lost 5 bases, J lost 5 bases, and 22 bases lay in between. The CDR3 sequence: CASSLGVGSSLHEQYF. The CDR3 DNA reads TGTGCCAGCAGCCTGGGGGTCGGGAGTAGCCTCCACGAGCAGTACTTC. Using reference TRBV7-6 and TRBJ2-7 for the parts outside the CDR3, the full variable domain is GAGVSQSPRYKVTKRGQDVALRCDPISGHVSLYWYRQALGQGPEFLTYFNYEAQQDKSGLPNDRFSAERPEGSISTLTIQRTEQRDSAMYRCASSLGVGSSLHEQYFGPGTRLTVT.

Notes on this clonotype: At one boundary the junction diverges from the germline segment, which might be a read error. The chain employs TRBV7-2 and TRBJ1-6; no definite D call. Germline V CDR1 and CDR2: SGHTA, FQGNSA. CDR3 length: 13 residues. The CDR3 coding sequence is TGTGCCAGCAGCTTGGAGTTAAATTCACCCCCCCACTTT. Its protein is CASSLELNSPPHF. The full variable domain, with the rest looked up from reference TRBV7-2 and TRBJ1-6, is GAGVSQSPSNKVTEKGKDVELRCDPISGHTALYWYRQSLGQGLEFLIYFQGNSAPDKSGLPSDRFSAERTGGSVSTLTIQRTQQEDSAVYLCASSLELNSPPHFGNGTRLTVT.

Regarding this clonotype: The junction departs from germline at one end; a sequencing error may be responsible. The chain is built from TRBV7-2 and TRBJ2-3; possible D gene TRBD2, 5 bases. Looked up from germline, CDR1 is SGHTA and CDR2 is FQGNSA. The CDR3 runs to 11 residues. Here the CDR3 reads CDSGLTDTQYF. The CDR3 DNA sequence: TGTGACAGCGGCCTAACAGATACGCAGTATTTT.

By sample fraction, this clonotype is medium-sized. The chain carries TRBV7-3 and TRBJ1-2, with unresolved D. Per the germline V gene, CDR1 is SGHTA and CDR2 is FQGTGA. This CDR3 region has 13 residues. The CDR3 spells CVCSLNWGYGYTF. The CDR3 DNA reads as TGTGTCTGTAGCTTAAACTGGGGCTATGGCTACACCTTC.

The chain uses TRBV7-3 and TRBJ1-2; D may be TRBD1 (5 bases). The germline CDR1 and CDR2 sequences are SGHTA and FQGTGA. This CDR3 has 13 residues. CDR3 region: CVIKLNGGYGYTF. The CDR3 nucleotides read TGTGTCATCAAGTTAAACGGGGGCTATGGCTACACCTTC.

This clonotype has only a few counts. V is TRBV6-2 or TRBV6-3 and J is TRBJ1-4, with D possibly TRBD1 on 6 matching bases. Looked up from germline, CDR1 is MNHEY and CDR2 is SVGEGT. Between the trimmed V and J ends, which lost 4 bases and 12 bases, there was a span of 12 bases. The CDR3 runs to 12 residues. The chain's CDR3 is CASSLDRPELFF. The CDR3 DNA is TGTGCCAGCAGTTTAGACAGGCCTGAACTGTTTTTT.

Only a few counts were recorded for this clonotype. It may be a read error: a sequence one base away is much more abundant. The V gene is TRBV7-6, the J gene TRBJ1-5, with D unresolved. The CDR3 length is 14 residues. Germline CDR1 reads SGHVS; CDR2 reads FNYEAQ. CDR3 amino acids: CAGSFLRSNQPQHF. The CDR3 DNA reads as TGTGCCGGCAGCTTCCTCAGGTCCAATCAGCCCCAGCATTTT.

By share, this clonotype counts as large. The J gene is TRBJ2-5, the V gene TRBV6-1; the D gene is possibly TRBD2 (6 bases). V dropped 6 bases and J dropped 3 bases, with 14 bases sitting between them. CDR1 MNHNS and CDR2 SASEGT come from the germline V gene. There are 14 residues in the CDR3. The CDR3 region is CASRPLATKETQYF. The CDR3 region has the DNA TGTGCCAGCAGGCCTCTAGCGACCAAAGAGACCCAGTACTTC.

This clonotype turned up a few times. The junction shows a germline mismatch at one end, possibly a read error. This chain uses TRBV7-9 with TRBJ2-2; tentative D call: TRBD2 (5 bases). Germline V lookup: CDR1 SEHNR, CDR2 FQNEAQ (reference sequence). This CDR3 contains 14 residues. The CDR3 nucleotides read TGTGCCAGCGGCCCACGGGCGAATACCGGGGAGCTGCTTTTT. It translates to CASGPRANTGELLF.

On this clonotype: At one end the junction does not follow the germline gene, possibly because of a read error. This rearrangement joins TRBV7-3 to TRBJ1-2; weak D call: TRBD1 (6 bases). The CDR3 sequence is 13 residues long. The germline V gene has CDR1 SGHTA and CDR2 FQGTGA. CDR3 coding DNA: TGTGCCACCAGCTTAAACGGGGGCTATGGCTTCACCTTT. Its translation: CATSLNGGYGFTF.

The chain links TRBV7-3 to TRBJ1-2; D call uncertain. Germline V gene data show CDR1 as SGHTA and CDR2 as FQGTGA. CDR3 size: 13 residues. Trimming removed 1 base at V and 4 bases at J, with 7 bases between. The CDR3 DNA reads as TGTGCCAGCAGCTTAATTGGGTGCTATGGCTACACCTTC. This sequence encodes CASSLIGCYGYTF.

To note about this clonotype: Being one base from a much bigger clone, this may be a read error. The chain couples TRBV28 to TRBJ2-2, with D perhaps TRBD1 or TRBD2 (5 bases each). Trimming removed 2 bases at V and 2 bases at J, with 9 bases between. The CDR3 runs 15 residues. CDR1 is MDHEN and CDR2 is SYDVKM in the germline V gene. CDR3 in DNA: TGTGCCAGCAGTTTAGCAGGGAGAAACACCGGGGAGCTGTTTTTT. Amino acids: CASSLAGRNTGELFF.

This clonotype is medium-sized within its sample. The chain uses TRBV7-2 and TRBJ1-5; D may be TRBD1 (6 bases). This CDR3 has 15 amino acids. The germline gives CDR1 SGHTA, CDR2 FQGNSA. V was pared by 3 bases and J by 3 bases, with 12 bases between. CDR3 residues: CASSLNRDHNQPQHF. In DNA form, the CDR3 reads TGTGCCAGCAGCTTGAACAGGGATCACAATCAGCCCCAGCATTTT.

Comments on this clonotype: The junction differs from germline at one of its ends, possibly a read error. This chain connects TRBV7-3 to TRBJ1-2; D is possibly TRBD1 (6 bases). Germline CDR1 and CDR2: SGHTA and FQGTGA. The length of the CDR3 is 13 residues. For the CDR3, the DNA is TGTGCTAGCAGCTTAAACGGGGGCTATGGCTTAACCTTT. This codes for CASSLNGGYGLTF.

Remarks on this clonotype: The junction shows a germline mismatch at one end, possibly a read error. The CDR3 nucleotides read TGTGCCAGCAGCCCACGGGCGAACACTGGGGGGCTGCTTTTT. This codes for CASSPRANTGGLLF. The gene calls are TRBV7-9 and TRBJ2-2, with D perhaps TRBD1 or TRBD2 (6 bases each). This CDR3 comprises 14 residues. The germline V gene has CDR1 SEHNR and CDR2 FQNEAQ (reference sequence).

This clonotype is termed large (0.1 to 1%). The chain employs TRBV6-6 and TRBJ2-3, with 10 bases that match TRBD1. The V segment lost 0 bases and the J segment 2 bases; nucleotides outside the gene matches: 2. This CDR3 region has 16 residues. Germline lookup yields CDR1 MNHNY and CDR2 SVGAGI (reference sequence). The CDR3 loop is CASSYSGQGYTDTQYF. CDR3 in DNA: TGTGCCAGCAGTTACTCGGGACAGGGGTACACAGATACGCAGTATTTT.

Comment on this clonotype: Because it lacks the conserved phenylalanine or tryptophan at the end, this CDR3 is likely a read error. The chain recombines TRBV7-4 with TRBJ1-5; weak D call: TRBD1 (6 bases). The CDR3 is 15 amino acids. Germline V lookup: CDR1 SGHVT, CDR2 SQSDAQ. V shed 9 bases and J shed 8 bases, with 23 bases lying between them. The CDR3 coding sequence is TGTGCCAGTAGCCCCCTGACAGGTTCAGGGAAGCCCCAGCATCTT. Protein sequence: CASSPLTGSGKPQHL.

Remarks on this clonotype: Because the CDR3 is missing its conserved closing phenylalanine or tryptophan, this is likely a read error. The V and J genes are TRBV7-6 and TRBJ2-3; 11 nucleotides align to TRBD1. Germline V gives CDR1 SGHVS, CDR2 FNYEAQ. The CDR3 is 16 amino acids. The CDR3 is CAGSLGTGGSTDTQYL. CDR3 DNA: TGTGCCGGCAGCTTAGGGACAGGGGGAAGCACAGATACGCAGTATCTT.

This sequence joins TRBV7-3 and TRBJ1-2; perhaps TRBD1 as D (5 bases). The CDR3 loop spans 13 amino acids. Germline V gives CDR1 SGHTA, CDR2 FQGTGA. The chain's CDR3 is CAGSFNGGYGYTF. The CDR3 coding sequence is TGTGCAGGCAGCTTTAACGGGGGCTATGGCTACACCTTC.

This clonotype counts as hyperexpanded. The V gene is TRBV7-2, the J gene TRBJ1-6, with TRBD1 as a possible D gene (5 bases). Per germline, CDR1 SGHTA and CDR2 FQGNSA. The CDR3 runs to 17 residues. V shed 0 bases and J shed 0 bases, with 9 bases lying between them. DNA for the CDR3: TGTGCCAGCAGCTTAGCAGAGGGGAGCTCCTATAATTCACCCCTCCACTTT. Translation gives CASSLAEGSSYNSPLHF. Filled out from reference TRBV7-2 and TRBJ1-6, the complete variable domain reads GAGVSQSPSNKVTEKGKDVELRCDPISGHTALYWYRQSLGQGLEFLIYFQGNSAPDKSGLPSDRFSAERTGGSVSTLTIQRTQQEDSAVYLCASSLAEGSSYNSPLHFGNGTRLTVT.